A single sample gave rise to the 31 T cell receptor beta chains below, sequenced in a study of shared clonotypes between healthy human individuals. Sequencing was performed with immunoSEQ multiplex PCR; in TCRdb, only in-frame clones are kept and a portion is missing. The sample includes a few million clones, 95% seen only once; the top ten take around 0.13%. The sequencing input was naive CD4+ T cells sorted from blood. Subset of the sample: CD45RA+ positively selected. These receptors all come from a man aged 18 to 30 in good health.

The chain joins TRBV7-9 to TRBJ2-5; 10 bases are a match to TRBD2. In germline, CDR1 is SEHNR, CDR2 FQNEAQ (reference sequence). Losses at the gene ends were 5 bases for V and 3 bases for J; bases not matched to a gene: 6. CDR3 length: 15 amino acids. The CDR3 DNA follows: TGTGCCAGCAGCCCCGGAAGCGGGGGGGAAGAGACCCAGTACTTC. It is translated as CASSPGSGGEETQYF.

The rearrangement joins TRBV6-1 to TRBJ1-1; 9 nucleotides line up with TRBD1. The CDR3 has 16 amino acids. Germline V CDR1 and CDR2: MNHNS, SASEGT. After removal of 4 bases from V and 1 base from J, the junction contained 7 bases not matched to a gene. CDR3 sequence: CASSAQPGQGNTEAFF. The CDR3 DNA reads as TGTGCCAGCAGTGCTCAGCCGGGACAGGGGAACACTGAAGCTTTCTTT.

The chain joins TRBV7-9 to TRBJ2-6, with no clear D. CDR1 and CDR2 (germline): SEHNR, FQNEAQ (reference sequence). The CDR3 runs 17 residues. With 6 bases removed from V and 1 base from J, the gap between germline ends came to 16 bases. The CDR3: CASRPGVWGSGANVLTF. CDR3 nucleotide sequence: TGTGCCAGCAGACCCGGAGTGTGGGGATCTGGGGCCAACGTCCTGACTTTC.

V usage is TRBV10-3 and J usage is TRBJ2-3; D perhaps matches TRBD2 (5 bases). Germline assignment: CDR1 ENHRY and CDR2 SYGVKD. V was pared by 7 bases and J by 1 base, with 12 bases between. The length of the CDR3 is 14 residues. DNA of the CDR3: TGTGCCATCACCTGGAGTAGCGGCACAGATACGCAGTATTTT. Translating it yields CAITWSSGTDTQYF.

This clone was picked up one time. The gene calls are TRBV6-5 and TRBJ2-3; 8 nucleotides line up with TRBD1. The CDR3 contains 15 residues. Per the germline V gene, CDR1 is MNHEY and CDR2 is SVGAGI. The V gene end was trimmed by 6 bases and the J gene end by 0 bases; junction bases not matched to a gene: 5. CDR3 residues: CASRMTGASTDTQYF. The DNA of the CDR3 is TGTGCCAGCAGAATGACAGGGGCTAGCACAGATACGCAGTATTTT.

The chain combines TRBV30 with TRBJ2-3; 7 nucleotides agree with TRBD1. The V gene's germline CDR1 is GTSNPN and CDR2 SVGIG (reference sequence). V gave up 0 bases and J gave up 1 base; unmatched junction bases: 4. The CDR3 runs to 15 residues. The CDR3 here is CAWSVFGQGTDTQYF. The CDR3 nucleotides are TGTGCCTGGAGTGTCTTCGGACAGGGCACAGATACGCAGTATTTT. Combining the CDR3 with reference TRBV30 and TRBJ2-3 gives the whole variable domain SQTIHQWPATLVQPVGSPLSLECTVEGTSNPNLYWYRQAAGRGLQLLFYSVGIGQISSEVPQNLSASRPQDRQFILSSKKLLLSDSGFYLCAWSVFGQGTDTQYFGPGTRLTVL.

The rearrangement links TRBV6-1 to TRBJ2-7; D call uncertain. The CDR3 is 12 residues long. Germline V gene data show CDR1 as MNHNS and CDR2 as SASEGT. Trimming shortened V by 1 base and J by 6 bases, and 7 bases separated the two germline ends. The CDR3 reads CASSEVASEQYF. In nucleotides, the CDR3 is TGTGCCAGCAGTGAAGTAGCCAGCGAGCAGTACTTC.

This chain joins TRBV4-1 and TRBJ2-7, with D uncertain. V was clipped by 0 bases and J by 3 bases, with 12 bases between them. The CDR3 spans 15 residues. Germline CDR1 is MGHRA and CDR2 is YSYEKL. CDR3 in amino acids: CASSQESGRSYEQYF. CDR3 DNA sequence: TGCGCCAGCAGCCAAGAATCGGGTCGAAGCTACGAGCAGTACTTC.

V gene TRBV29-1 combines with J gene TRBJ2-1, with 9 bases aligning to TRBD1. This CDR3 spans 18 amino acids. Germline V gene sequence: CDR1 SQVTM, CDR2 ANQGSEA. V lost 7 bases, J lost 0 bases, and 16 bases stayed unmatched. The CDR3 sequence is CSGQRAPQGAGSYNEQFF. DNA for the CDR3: TGCAGCGGCCAAAGGGCCCCACAGGGGGCCGGCTCCTACAATGAGCAGTTCTTC.

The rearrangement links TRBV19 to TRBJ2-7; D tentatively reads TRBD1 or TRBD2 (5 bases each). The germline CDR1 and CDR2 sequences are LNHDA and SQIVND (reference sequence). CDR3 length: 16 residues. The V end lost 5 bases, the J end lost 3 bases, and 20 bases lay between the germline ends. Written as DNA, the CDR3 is TGTGCCAGTAGTGTTGGGAGTGGGGCAGGGCTCTACGAGCAGTACTTC. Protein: CASSVGSGAGLYEQYF.

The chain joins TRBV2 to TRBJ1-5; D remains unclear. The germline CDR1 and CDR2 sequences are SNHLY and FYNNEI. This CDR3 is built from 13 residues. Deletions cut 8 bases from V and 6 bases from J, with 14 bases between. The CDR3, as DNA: TGTGCCAGCGGGCGGGAAGTCACTCAGCCCCAGCATTTT. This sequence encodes CASGREVTQPQHF.

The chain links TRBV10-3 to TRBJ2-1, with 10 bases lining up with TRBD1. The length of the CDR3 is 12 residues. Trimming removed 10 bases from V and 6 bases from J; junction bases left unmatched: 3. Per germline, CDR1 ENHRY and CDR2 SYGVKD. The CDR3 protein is CATRTGGNEQFF. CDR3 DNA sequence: TGTGCCACCCGGACAGGGGGCAATGAGCAGTTCTTC.

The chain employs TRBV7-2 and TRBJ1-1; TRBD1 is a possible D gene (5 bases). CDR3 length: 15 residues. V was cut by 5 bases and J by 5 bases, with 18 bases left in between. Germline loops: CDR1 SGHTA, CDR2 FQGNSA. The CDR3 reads CASSPGSRVGTEAFF. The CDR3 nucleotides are TGTGCCAGCAGCCCCGGATCCAGGGTGGGGACTGAAGCTTTCTTT. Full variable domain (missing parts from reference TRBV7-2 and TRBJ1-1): GAGVSQSPSNKVTEKGKDVELRCDPISGHTALYWYRQSLGQGLEFLIYFQGNSAPDKSGLPSDRFSAERTGGSVSTLTIQRTQQEDSAVYLCASSPGSRVGTEAFFGQGTRLTVV.

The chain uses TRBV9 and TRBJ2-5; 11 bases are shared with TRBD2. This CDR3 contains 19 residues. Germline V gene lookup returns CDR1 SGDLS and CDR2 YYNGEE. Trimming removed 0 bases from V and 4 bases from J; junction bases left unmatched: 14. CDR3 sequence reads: CASSVGSGGAKRTIETQYF. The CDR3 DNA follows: TGTGCCAGCAGCGTAGGTAGCGGGGGGGCCAAGAGGACCATAGAGACCCAGTACTTC.

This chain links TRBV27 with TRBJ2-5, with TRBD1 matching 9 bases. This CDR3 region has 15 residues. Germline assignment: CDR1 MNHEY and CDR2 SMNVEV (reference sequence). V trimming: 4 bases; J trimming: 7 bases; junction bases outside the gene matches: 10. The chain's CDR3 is CASSSGDRAPGTQYF. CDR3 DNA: TGTGCCAGCAGTTCGGGGGACAGGGCACCTGGGACCCAGTACTTC.

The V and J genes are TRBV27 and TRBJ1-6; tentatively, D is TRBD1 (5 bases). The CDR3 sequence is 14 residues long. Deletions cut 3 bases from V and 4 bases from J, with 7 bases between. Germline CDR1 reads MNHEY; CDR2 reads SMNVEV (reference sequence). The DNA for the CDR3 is TGTGCCAGCAGTTTGGGGGATTATAATTCACCCCTCCACTTT. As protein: CASSLGDYNSPLHF.

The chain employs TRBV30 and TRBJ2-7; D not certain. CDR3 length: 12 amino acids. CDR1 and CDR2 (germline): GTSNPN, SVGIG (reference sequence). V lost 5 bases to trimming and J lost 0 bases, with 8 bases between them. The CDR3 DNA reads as TGTGCCTGGGACGCAGGCTCCTACGAGCAGTACTTC. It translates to CAWDAGSYEQYF. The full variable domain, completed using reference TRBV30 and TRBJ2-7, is SQTIHQWPATLVQPVGSPLSLECTVEGTSNPNLYWYRQAAGRGLQLLFYSVGIGQISSEVPQNLSASRPQDRQFILSSKKLLLSDSGFYLCAWDAGSYEQYFGPGTRLTVT.

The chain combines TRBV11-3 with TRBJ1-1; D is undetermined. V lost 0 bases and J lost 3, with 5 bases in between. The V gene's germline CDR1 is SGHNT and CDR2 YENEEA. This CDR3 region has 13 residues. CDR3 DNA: TGTGCCAGCAGCTTAGAAGCTGACACTGAAGCTTTCTTT. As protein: CASSLEADTEAFF.

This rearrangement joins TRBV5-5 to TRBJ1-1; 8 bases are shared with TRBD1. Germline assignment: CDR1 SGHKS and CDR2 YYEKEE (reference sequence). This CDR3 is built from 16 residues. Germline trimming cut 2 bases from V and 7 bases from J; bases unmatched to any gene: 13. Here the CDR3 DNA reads TGTGCCAGCAGCTTATACTGGACAGGGTCGTCCCTTGAAGCTTTCTTT. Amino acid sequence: CASSLYWTGSSLEAFF. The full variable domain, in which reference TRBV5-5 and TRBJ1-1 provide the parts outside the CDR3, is DAGVTQSPTHLIKTRGQQVTLRCSPISGHKSVSWYQQVLGQGPQFIFQYYEKEERGRGNFPDRFSARQFPNYSSELNVNALLLGDSALYLCASSLYWTGSSLEAFFGQGTRLTVV.

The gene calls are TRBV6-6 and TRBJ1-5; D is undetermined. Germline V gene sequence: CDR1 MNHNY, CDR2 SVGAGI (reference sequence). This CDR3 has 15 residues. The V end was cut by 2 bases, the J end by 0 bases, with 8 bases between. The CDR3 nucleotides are TGTGCCAGCAGTTACAATTCGGATAGCAATCAGCCCCAGCATTTT. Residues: CASSYNSDSNQPQHF.

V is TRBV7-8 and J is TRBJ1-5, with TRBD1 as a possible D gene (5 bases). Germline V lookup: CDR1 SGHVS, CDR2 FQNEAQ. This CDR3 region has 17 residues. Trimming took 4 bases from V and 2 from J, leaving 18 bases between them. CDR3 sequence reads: CASSSGAGLVGNQPQHF. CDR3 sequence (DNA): TGTGCCAGCAGCTCTGGGGCAGGGCTCGTCGGCAATCAGCCCCAGCATTTT.

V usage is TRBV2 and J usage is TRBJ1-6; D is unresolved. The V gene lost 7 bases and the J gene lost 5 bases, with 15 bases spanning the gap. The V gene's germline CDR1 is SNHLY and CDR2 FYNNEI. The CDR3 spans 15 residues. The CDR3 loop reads CASIRRERNNSPLHF. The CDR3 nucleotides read TGTGCCAGCATTCGAAGAGAGAGGAATAATTCACCCCTCCACTTT.

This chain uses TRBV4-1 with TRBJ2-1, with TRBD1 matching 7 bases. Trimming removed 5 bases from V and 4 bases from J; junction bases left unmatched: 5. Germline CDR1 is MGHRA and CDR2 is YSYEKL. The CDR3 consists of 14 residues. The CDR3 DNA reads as TGCGCCAGCAGCTCCCGGGACAGATACAATGAGCAGTTCTTC. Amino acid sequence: CASSSRDRYNEQFF.

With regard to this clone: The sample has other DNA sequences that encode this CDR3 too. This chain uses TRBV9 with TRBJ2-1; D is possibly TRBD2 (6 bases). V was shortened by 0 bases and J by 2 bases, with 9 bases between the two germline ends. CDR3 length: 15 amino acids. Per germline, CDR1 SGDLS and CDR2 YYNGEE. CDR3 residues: CASSVGGLTYNEQFF. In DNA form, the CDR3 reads TGTGCCAGCAGCGTAGGGGGACTGACCTACAATGAGCAGTTCTTC. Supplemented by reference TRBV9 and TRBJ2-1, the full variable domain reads DSGVTQTPKHLITATGQRVTLRCSPRSGDLSVYWYQQSLDQGLQFLIQYYNGEERAKGNILERFSAQQFPDLHSELNLSSLELGDSALYFCASSVGGLTYNEQFFGPGTRLTVL.

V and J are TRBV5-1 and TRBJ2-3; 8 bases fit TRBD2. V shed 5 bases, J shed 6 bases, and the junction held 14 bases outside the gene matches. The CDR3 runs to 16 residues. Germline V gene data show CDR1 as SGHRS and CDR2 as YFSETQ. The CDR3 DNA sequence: TGCGCCAGCAGACCTCCGCTTAGCGGGGCGGGGGATACGCAGTATTTT. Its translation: CASRPPLSGAGDTQYF.

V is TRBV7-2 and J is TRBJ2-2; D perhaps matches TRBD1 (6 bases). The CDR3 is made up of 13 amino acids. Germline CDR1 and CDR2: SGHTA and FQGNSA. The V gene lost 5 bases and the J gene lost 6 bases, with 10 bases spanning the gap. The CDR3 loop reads CASSPEGAGELFF. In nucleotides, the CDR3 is TGTGCCAGCAGCCCAGAGGGGGCCGGGGAGCTGTTTTTT.

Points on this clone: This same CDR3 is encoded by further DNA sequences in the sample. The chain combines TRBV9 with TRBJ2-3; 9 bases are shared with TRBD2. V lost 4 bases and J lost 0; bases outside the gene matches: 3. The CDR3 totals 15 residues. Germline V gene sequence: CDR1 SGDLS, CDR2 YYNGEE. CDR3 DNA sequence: TGTGCCAGCAGCACGACTAGCGGAAGCACAGATACGCAGTATTTT. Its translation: CASSTTSGSTDTQYF.

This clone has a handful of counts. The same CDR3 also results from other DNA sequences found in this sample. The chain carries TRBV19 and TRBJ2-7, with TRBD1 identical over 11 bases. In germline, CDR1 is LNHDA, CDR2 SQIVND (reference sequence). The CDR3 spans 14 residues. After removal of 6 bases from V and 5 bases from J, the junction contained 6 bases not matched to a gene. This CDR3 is CASSPRDRGNEQYF. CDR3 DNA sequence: TGTGCCAGTAGCCCCCGGGACAGGGGGAACGAGCAGTACTTC.

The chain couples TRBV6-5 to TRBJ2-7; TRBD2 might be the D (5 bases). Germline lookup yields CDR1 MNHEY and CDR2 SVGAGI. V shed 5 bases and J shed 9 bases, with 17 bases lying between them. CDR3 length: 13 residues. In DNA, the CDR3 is TGTGCCAGCAGTCGGGGAACGGCACCTGGGCAGTACTTC. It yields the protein CASSRGTAPGQYF.

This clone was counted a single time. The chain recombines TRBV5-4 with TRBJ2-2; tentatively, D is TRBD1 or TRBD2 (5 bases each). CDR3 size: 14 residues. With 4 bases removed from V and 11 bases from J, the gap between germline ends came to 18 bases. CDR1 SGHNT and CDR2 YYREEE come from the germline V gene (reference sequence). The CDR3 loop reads CASSPRDGKGELFF. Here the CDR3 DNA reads TGTGCCAGCAGCCCCCGGGACGGGAAAGGAGAGCTGTTTTTT. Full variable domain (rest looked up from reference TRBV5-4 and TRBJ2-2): ETGVTQSPTHLIKTRGQQVTLRCSSQSGHNTVSWYQQALGQGPQFIFQYYREEENGRGNFPPRFSGLQFPNYSSELNVNALELDDSALYLCASSPRDGKGELFFGEGSRLTVL.

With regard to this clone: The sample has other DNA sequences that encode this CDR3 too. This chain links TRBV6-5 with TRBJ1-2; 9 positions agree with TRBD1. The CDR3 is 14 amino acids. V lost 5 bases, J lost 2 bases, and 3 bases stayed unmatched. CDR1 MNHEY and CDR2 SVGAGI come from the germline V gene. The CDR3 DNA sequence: TGTGCCAGCAGTACCGGACAGGGGAACTATGGCTACACCTTC. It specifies CASSTGQGNYGYTF.